This T cell receptor (beta chain) originates from a study of T cell responses to AZD1222 COVID-19 vaccine. Study details: The study pooled second doses at about 4 or about 12 weeks.

The table came from immunoSEQ multiplex PCR; TCRdb's copy has only in-frame clones and leaves some out. The data contain under 200,000 clones, roughly 90% of them singletons. Per the germline V gene, CDR1 is SGHTA and CDR2 is FQGNSA. Trimming took 3 bases from V and 10 from J, leaving 13 bases between them. The CDR3 covers 14 residues. In the case of this clone: The antigen remains unidentified.

Overall study findings and caveats: Across spike, vaccine-associated CD4 TCRs were found, dominant at 160-218 and 743-854. Targets within unmutated variant regions were reportedly found for nearly half of spike-specific TCRs. Researchers took repertoire samples only after the peak T cell response had come.

The sequence came from an adult in good health. Sequencing used peripheral blood, obtained on day 0 of AZD1222 vaccination. The chain recombines TRBV7-2 with TRBJ1-6, with D maybe TRBD1 (5 bases). Here the CDR3 DNA reads TGTGCCAGCAGCTTGGGGGACGCTGGGTCACCCCTCCACTTT. Translation: CASSLGDAGSPLHF.